A selection of T cell receptor beta chains follows, all from one sample in a study of T cell responses to AZD1222 COVID-19 vaccine. Produced via immunoSEQ multiplex PCR; TCRdb's table is partial and in-frame only. Of roughly 140,000 clones in the sample, 88% were seen once. The specimen comprised peripheral blood, sampled on day 0 of AZD1222 vaccination. The receptors originated from an adult in good health. CDR3s leave out the opening cysteine and the closing phenylalanine or tryptophan. D genes are given only for firm matches.

d_call j_call v_call cdr3_aa
- TRBJ1-3 TRBV10-3 AIRPVQGAGNTIY
- TRBJ2-5 TRBV11-1 ASSLGTGYQETQY
TRBD1 TRBJ2-3 TRBV9 ASSPEDTGTGVDTQY
- TRBJ1-5 TRBV19 ASTSKGGRVNNQPQH
- TRBJ2-5 TRBV7-9 ASSRAQETQY
- TRBJ1-2 TRBV21-1 ASRAGGLYGYT
- TRBJ1-2 TRBV6-5 ASIPYPSNYGYT
TRBD1 TRBJ2-6 TRBV5-4 ASSAPGQGAGANVLT
TRBD1 TRBJ2-3 TRBV2 ASSERSLGTGGTDTQY
- TRBJ2-1 TRBV18 ASSLDRLRANEQF
- TRBJ1-5 TRBV2 ASGTVRRH
TRBD1 TRBJ2-7 TRBV4-2 ASSQDMTGSEQY
TRBD1 TRBJ2-7 TRBV5-4 ASSLDQGEWNEQY
- TRBJ1-1 TRBV5-4 ASSPGRPTSTEAF
TRBD2 TRBJ2-5 TRBV5-1 ASTLGLFGETQY
- TRBJ2-2 TRBV2 ASSEYRNTGELF
TRBD1 TRBJ1-4 TRBV19 ASSDRGKGEKLF
- TRBJ2-5 TRBV28 ASSLGFQETQY
- TRBJ2-7 TRBV6-2/TRBV6-3 ASSYGDTSQY
TRBD1 TRBJ1-2 TRBV28 ASSLDRVNGYT
- TRBJ1-5 TRBV7-2 ASSLANQPQH
- TRBJ2-1 TRBV19 ASSMLTSRDEQF
- TRBJ1-3 TRBV7-8 ASSLTGGGSGNTIY
- TRBJ1-5 TRBV6-2/TRBV6-3 ASSYSKGGWGNQPQH
- TRBJ1-2 TRBV18 ASSPPLGSVGYT
TRBD2 TRBJ2-5 TRBV9 ASTGSGTQETQY
- TRBJ2-7 TRBV7-9 ASREGEGTASEQY
TRBD1 TRBJ1-4 TRBV6-6 ASSTLQGAGEKLF
TRBD1 TRBJ2-3 TRBV9 ASSVEGAQGDTQY
- TRBJ1-1 TRBV7-2 ASSLNAGEAF
- TRBJ1-1 TRBV19 ASSIVGRSSNTEAF
- TRBJ1-5 TRBV7-2 ASSPAEVRPQH
- TRBJ2-5 TRBV7-9 ASSLGGRETQY
- TRBJ2-7 TRBV4-2 ASSQDWASGGREQY
- TRBJ1-1 TRBV7-2 ASSLAKNTEAF
- TRBJ1-4 TRBV9 ASSVGVGSTDEKLF
- TRBJ1-6 TRBV14 ASSQELRGISSPLH
TRBD1 TRBJ2-1 TRBV24-1 ATSDWDSAISYNEQF
TRBD2 TRBJ2-3 TRBV28 ASTLSGRNLDTQY
TRBD1 TRBJ1-1 TRBV18 ASSPRTGENTEAF
TRBD1 TRBJ2-2 TRBV5-6 ASSRTGGTGELF
- TRBJ2-1 TRBV6-4 ASSDGSSYNEQF
- TRBJ2-5 TRBV19 ASNPVGAQETQY
TRBD2 TRBJ2-1 TRBV28 ASSRRWGGNEQF
- TRBJ1-6 TRBV18 ASSPQLASPLH
- TRBJ2-5 TRBV7-9 ASRWGTQGGSFQETQY
- TRBJ2-7 TRBV28 ASSILSYEQY